Below are 13 T cell receptor beta chains sequenced from a single sample in a study of T cells in Graves' hyperthyroidism and ophthalmopathy. TCR beta CDR3 sequences were amplified from RNA transcripts. A set of HTBI primers served as the primers for a first-round RT-PCR of the TCR CDR3. TCRdb passed the multiplex PCR reads through MiXCR, listing each CDR3 protein once. There are about 640,000 distinct CDR3 sequences in the sample; about 14% occur only once, and 12% lies in the top ten. What was sequenced was blood. Every receptor here comes from a woman in her forties or fifties with Graves' ophthalmopathy.

This clonotype was picked up many times. The V and J genes are TRBV11-2 and TRBJ2-5; 11 nucleotides align to TRBD2. The CDR3 is made up of 16 amino acids. J was trimmed by 1 base and V by 0 bases; bases with no gene match: 1. Germline CDR1 SGHAT, CDR2 FQNNGV. DNA of the CDR3: TGTGCCAGCAGCTTAGATAGCGGGAGGGCCCAAGAGACCCAGTACTTC. Translated: CASSLDSGRAQETQYF.

This clonotype was counted ten times or more. This sequence joins TRBV24-1 and TRBJ2-3; D may be TRBD2 (5 bases). Between the trimmed V and J ends, which lost 0 bases and 1 base, there was a span of 7 bases. The CDR3 runs to 15 residues. Per germline, CDR1 KGHDR and CDR2 SFDVKD. The DNA of the CDR3 is TGTGCCACCAGTGATTTGGGGAGCGGCACAGATACGCAGTATTTT. Translating it yields CATSDLGSGTDTQYF.

This clonotype was seen only a few times. V gene TRBV10-3 combines with J gene TRBJ1-1; D uncertain. The V and J ends lost 0 bases and 10 bases respectively, with 15 bases between them. Germline-derived CDR1 and CDR2 are ENHRY and SYGVKD. The CDR3 length is 14 residues. CDR3 sequence reads: CAISESRVLGRAFF. The CDR3 DNA follows: TGTGCCATCAGTGAGTCGAGAGTTCTCGGGAGAGCTTTCTTT.

The V call is TRBV5-6, the J call TRBJ2-3; D is possibly TRBD2 (6 bases). Trimming shortened V by 7 bases and J by 1 base, and 25 bases separated the two germline ends. The germline V gene has CDR1 SGHDT and CDR2 YYEEEE. This CDR3 contains 18 residues. CDR3 sequence (DNA): TGTGCCAGCGGAGCGTCCACGGGAGACCTATACCGCACAGATACGCAGTATTTT. Translating it yields CASGASTGDLYRTDTQYF.

This clonotype was counted a few times. The rearrangement uses TRBV12-3 or TRBV12-4 and TRBJ1-5; 7 nucleotides agree with TRBD1. This CDR3 has 15 amino acids. Trimming removed 3 bases from V and 3 bases from J; junction bases left unmatched: 5. DNA for the CDR3: TGTGCCAGCAGTTTGGGGGACAGCGTCAATCAGCCCCAGCATTTT. Translating it yields CASSLGDSVNQPQHF.

The CDR3 region is CASITGGANEKLFF. In nucleotides, the CDR3 is TGTGCCAGCATCACAGGGGGTGCTAATGAAAAACTGTTTTTT. This chain links TRBV28 with TRBJ1-4; 8 nucleotides align to TRBD1. V lost 7 bases to trimming and J lost 3 bases; unmatched junction nucleotides: 4. Germline-derived CDR1 and CDR2 are MDHEN and SYDVKM. CDR3 length: 14 amino acids.

In its sample, this clonotype was seen many times. This chain links TRBV12-3 or TRBV12-4 with TRBJ1-2; 7 bases map to TRBD1. Trimming at V came to 5 bases and at J to 7 bases, leaving 7 bases not matched to a gene. The CDR3 has 13 residues. CDR3 coding DNA: TGTGCCAGCAGTCCCGGACAGGTTGGTGGCTACACCTTC. Translating it yields CASSPGQVGGYTF.

This clonotype was counted ten times or more. The J gene is TRBJ1-6, the V gene TRBV7-6; 7 bases map to TRBD1. The junction had 10 bases not matched to a gene; V was cut back by 1 base and J by 13 bases. This CDR3 contains 15 residues. Per germline, CDR1 SGHVS and CDR2 FNYEAQ. This chain's CDR3 is CASSLGLTGASPLHF. CDR3 bases: TGTGCCAGCAGCTTAGGCCTTACAGGGGCCTCGCCCCTCCACTTT.

This clonotype was recorded at least ten times. The rearrangement uses TRBV15 and TRBJ2-7; 7 nucleotides align to TRBD2. The V gene's germline CDR1 is LNHNV and CDR2 YYDKDF (reference sequence). CDR3 length: 14 residues. V was pared by 3 bases and J by 3 bases, with 5 bases of the junction left unmatched. The CDR3 DNA sequence: TGTGCCACCAGCAGCGGACTAGTGATCTACGAGCAGTACTTC. This encodes CATSSGLVIYEQYF.

This clonotype showed up just a few times. The chain recombines TRBV14 with TRBJ2-1; 13 positions match TRBD2. CDR1 is SGHDN and CDR2 is FVKESK in the germline V gene. Germline trimming cut 3 bases from V and 8 bases from J; bases unmatched to any gene: 7. The CDR3 length is 16 residues. The CDR3 loop reads CASSHIRTSGRHEQFF. The CDR3 DNA follows: TGTGCCAGCAGCCATATAAGGACTAGCGGGAGACATGAGCAGTTCTTC.

The table lists this clonotype with many counts. The chain links TRBV27 to TRBJ2-7; a possible D gene is TRBD2 (5 bases). Germline V gene lookup returns CDR1 MNHEY and CDR2 SMNVEV (reference sequence). V gave up 7 bases and J gave up 4 bases, with 20 bases separating them. CDR3 length: 15 amino acids. The CDR3 DNA reads as TGTGCCAGCACCCTGCGCAGAGGGCTCCCTTACGAGCAGTACTTC. This gives the protein CASTLRRGLPYEQYF.

Worth noting for this clonotype: This sequence may be a read error, since a much larger clone differs from it by one base. This chain links TRBV20-1 with TRBJ2-7; tentatively, D is TRBD1 (6 bases). Deletions cut 3 bases from V and 0 bases from J, with 21 bases between. Germline V gives CDR1 DFQATT, CDR2 SNEGSKA (reference sequence). CDR3 size: 17 residues. The CDR3: CSASTGTPIRSSYEQYF. The CDR3 nucleotides read TGCAGTGCTAGCACCGGGACACCGATTCGGAGCTCCTACGAGCAGTACTTC.

This clonotype came up many times. This chain joins TRBV20-1 and TRBJ1-1; no clear D gene. The CDR3 consists of 15 residues. V gave up 1 base and J gave up 4 bases, with 16 bases separating them. Germline V lookup: CDR1 DFQATT, CDR2 SNEGSKA (reference sequence). The CDR3 is CSARGDRSVVTEAFF. In DNA form, the CDR3 reads TGCAGTGCTAGAGGAGACCGCTCGGTTGTCACTGAAGCTTTCTTT.